The next 22 T cell receptor beta chains were all read from a single sample in a study of T cell responses to AZD1222 COVID-19 vaccine. Assay: immunoSEQ multiplex PCR; the TCRdb copy retains only in-frame clones and omits some. In the table there are 120,000 to 150,000 clones, about 90% of which are singletons. Sequences were derived from peripheral blood, sampled on day 0 of AZD1222 vaccination. The receptor set was obtained from an adult in good health.

This rearrangement joins TRBV5-4 to TRBJ2-7, with TRBD2 identical over 7 bases. Trimming cost V 4 bases and J 1 base; bases outside gene matches: 8. Germline V lookup: CDR1 SGHNT, CDR2 YYREEE (reference sequence). The CDR3 runs 15 residues. The CDR3 here is CASSPPGLESYEQYF. CDR3 nucleotide sequence: TGTGCCAGCAGCCCCCCCGGACTAGAATCCTACGAGCAGTACTTC.

This sequence joins TRBV5-4 and TRBJ2-5; 8 positions match TRBD2. Germline V lookup: CDR1 SGHNT, CDR2 YYREEE (reference sequence). J lost 3 bases, V lost 2 bases, and 3 bases had no gene match. The CDR3 totals 14 residues. The CDR3 here is CASSFGAGEETQYF. The CDR3 bases are TGTGCCAGCAGCTTTGGAGCGGGGGAAGAGACCCAGTACTTC.

This chain joins TRBV28 and TRBJ2-1; 8 bases match TRBD1. The CDR3 loop spans 14 amino acids. The J segment lost 6 bases and the V segment lost 6 bases, leaving 7 bases of the junction unmatched. CDR1 is MDHEN and CDR2 is SYDVKM in the germline V gene. Written as DNA, the CDR3 is TGTGCCAGCAGGCGGACAGGGAGTCCCAATGAGCAGTTCTTC. It yields the protein CASRRTGSPNEQFF. The full variable domain, completed using reference TRBV28 and TRBJ2-1, is DVKVTQSSRYLVKRTGEKVFLECVQDMDHENMFWYRQDPGLGLRLIYFSYDVKMKEKGDIPEGYSVSREKKERFSLILESASTNQTSMYLCASRRTGSPNEQFFGPGTRLTVL.

The chain joins TRBV6-5 to TRBJ2-3, with D possibly matching TRBD2 (5 bases). Germline CDR1 MNHEY, CDR2 SVGAGI. V dropped 8 bases and J dropped 3 bases, with 15 bases sitting between them. There are 14 residues in the CDR3. CDR3 sequence reads: CASQSGGETDTQYF. The CDR3 nucleotides read TGTGCCAGCCAGAGCGGTGGGGAAACAGATACGCAGTATTTT.

The chain couples TRBV5-5 to TRBJ2-7; 7 bases agree with TRBD1. The CDR3 totals 14 residues. V shed 1 base, J shed 2 bases, and the junction held 3 bases outside the gene matches. CDR1 is SGHKS and CDR2 is YYEKEE in the germline V gene (reference sequence). The CDR3 DNA sequence: TGTGCCAGCAGCTTGTTTCAGGGGGCCTACGAGCAGTACTTC. Its protein product is CASSLFQGAYEQYF.

Details on this clone: The CDR3 does not end in the conserved phenylalanine or tryptophan, so this is likely a read error. The limits of the CDR3 on the DNA are not certain, so only TCRdb's listed CDR3 is given. The gene calls are TRBV12-3 or TRBV12-4 and TRBJ2-6. The CDR3 is 11 residues long, counting both termini. CDR3 region: CASSDANGQKL.

The chain recombines TRBV6-6 with TRBJ2-1; D may be TRBD1 (6 bases). Germline assignment: CDR1 MNHNY and CDR2 SVGAGI (reference sequence). V was pared by 10 bases and J by 4 bases, with 17 bases between. The CDR3 extends over 14 amino acids. In DNA form, the CDR3 reads TGTGCCACCAGGGGCACTGCTTTATACAATGAGCAGTTCTTC. The encoded protein is CATRGTALYNEQFF.

The chain is built from TRBV5-8 and TRBJ1-2; D unresolved. The V and J ends lost 1 base and 4 bases respectively, with 11 bases between them. Germline V gene data show CDR1 as SGHTS and CDR2 as YDEGEE. The CDR3 runs to 14 residues. The CDR3 region is CASSLRAGGYGYTF. In DNA form, the CDR3 reads TGTGCCAGCAGCTTGCGGGCCGGCGGCTATGGCTACACCTTC.

The chain employs TRBV18 and TRBJ1-1; no firm D call. The CDR3 covers 16 residues. V dropped 6 bases and J dropped 3 bases, with 20 bases sitting between them. CDR1 and CDR2 (germline): KGHSH, LQKENI. CDR3 amino acids: CASSLGSRGFDTEAFF. The CDR3 region has the DNA TGTGCCAGCTCTCTTGGGTCACGGGGTTTCGACACTGAAGCTTTCTTT.

The chain uses TRBV4-3 and TRBJ1-1, with D possibly matching TRBD1 (5 bases). The V and J ends lost 2 bases and 4 bases respectively, with 14 bases between them. Germline loops: CDR1 LGHNA, CDR2 YSLEER. This CDR3 is built from 15 residues. The CDR3 region is CASSQTDRASTEAFF. CDR3 coding DNA: TGCGCCAGCAGCCAAACTGACAGAGCGAGCACTGAAGCTTTCTTT.

The rearrangement uses TRBV7-9 and TRBJ1-1, with 8 bases lining up with TRBD1. CDR1 and CDR2 (germline): SEHNR, FQNEAQ (reference sequence). The CDR3 loop spans 13 amino acids. The V and J ends lost 5 bases and 6 bases, in that order; junction bases with no gene match: 5. The CDR3 DNA sequence: TGTGCCAGCAGCCAGACAGGGGCAGCTGAAGCTTTCTTT. Residues: CASSQTGAAEAFF.

V is TRBV21-1 and J is TRBJ1-5. TRBV21-1 is a pseudogene. The CDR3 is 11 amino acids. The CDR3 DNA reads TGTGCCAGCACCCAAAGTCAGCCCCAGCATTTT. Encoded protein: CASTQSQPQHF.

The CDR3 nucleotides read TGTGCCAGTAGTACCTCTCTGGACAGCTCCACTGAAGCTTTCTTT. Encoded protein: CASSTSLDSSTEAFF. V and J are TRBV19 and TRBJ1-1, with D possibly being TRBD1 (6 bases). The CDR3 sequence is 15 residues long. The V gene's germline CDR1 is LNHDA and CDR2 SQIVND (reference sequence). V lost 4 bases, J lost 4 bases, and 16 bases lay in between.

This sequence joins TRBV3-1 (or the pseudogene TRBV3-2) and TRBJ2-5, with 14 positions matching TRBD2. Germline CDR1 reads LGHDT; CDR2 reads YNNKEL (reference sequence). The CDR3 is 17 amino acids. With V trimmed by 4 bases and J by 1 base, 5 bases remained unmatched. The CDR3 protein is CASSPGLAGGLQETQYF. The CDR3 nucleotides read TGTGCCAGCAGCCCCGGACTAGCGGGAGGCCTCCAAGAGACCCAGTACTTC.

V gene TRBV7-3 combines with J gene TRBJ2-1; TRBD1 matches 11 bases. After removal of 4 bases from V and 11 bases from J, the junction contained 10 bases not matched to a gene. The germline CDR1 and CDR2 sequences are SGHTA and FQGTGA. This CDR3 is 15 amino acids long. This chain's CDR3 is CASSSGQGEIGKQFF. The CDR3 bases are TGTGCCAGCAGCTCGGGACAGGGGGAAATAGGGAAGCAGTTCTTC.

The chain joins TRBV12-3 or TRBV12-4 to TRBJ1-5; D remains ambiguous. Trimming cost V 6 bases and J 7 bases, with 10 bases left between them. The CDR3 covers 12 residues. Written as DNA, the CDR3 is TGTGCCAGCAGGGATAAAGACCAGCCCCAGCATTTT. Residues: CASRDKDQPQHF.

This chain joins TRBV7-2 and TRBJ2-1, with 8 nucleotides matching TRBD1. The V and J ends lost 4 bases and 11 bases, in that order; junction bases with no gene match: 7. The CDR3 length is 13 residues. Per germline, CDR1 SGHTA and CDR2 FQGNSA. CDR3 DNA sequence: TGTGCCAGCAGCTCAGATACAGGGGGAAAGCAGTTCTTC. It codes for CASSSDTGGKQFF. Complete variable domain (other parts from reference TRBV7-2 and TRBJ2-1): GAGVSQSPSNKVTEKGKDVELRCDPISGHTALYWYRQSLGQGLEFLIYFQGNSAPDKSGLPSDRFSAERTGGSVSTLTIQRTQQEDSAVYLCASSSDTGGKQFFGPGTRLTVL.

The genes are TRBV7-9 and TRBJ1-1, with D hard to call. The CDR3 length is 13 residues. Trimming shortened V by 2 bases and J by 5 bases, and 9 bases separated the two germline ends. CDR1 SEHNR and CDR2 FQNEAQ come from the germline V gene (reference sequence). The CDR3 loop reads CASSLSGATEAFF. The CDR3 region has the DNA TGTGCCAGCAGCTTATCTGGCGCGACTGAAGCTTTCTTT. The full variable domain, with the rest looked up from reference TRBV7-9 and TRBJ1-1, is DTGVSQNPRHKITKRGQNVTFRCDPISEHNRLYWYRQTLGQGPEFLTYFQNEAQLEKSRLLSDRFSAERPKGSFSTLEIQRTEQGDSAMYLCASSLSGATEAFFGQGTRLTVV.

The rearrangement uses TRBV3-1 (or the pseudogene TRBV3-2) and TRBJ1-2; tentative D call: TRBD1 (5 bases). V was shortened by 8 bases and J by 2 bases, with 6 bases between the two germline ends. This CDR3 has 11 residues. CDR1 is LGHDT and CDR2 is YNNKEL in the germline V gene (reference sequence). The CDR3 DNA is TGTGCCAGCTCAGGGAACTATGGCTACACCTTC. Translating it yields CASSGNYGYTF.

The rearrangement joins TRBV19 to TRBJ1-5; D ambiguous. Trimming stripped 4 bases from V and 6 bases from J, with 13 bases between. Germline CDR1 reads LNHDA; CDR2 reads SQIVND (reference sequence). This CDR3 region has 14 residues. CDR3 sequence: CASSTREYRQPQHF. DNA for the CDR3: TGTGCCAGTAGTACGAGGGAGTATCGTCAGCCCCAGCATTTT. The entire variable domain, with the rest obtained from reference TRBV19 and TRBJ1-5, is as follows: DGGITQSPKYLFRKEGQNVTLSCEQNLNHDAMYWYRQDPGQGLRLIYYSQIVNDFQKGDIAEGYSVSREKKESFPLTVTSAQKNPTAFYLCASSTREYRQPQHFGDGTRLSIL.

The gene calls are TRBV28 and TRBJ2-5; 11 positions agree with TRBD2. V dropped 2 bases and J dropped 4; count of bases not matched to a gene: 15. Germline lookup yields CDR1 MDHEN and CDR2 SYDVKM. This CDR3 spans 19 amino acids. CDR3 nucleotide sequence: TGTGCCAGCAGTTTAAATGGGGAGGGGCTAGCGGGAGGAGGAGAGACCCAGTACTTC. Residues: CASSLNGEGLAGGGETQYF.

The chain couples TRBV7-8 to TRBJ2-5; 8 bases match TRBD2. This CDR3 is built from 17 residues. Germline assignment: CDR1 SGHVS and CDR2 FQNEAQ. After removal of 5 bases from V and 7 bases from J, the junction contained 18 bases not matched to a gene. CDR3 in amino acids: CASSTPSGGGNVGTQYF. CDR3 coding DNA: TGTGCCAGCAGCACACCCTCGGGGGGGGGCAATGTAGGGACCCAGTACTTC.